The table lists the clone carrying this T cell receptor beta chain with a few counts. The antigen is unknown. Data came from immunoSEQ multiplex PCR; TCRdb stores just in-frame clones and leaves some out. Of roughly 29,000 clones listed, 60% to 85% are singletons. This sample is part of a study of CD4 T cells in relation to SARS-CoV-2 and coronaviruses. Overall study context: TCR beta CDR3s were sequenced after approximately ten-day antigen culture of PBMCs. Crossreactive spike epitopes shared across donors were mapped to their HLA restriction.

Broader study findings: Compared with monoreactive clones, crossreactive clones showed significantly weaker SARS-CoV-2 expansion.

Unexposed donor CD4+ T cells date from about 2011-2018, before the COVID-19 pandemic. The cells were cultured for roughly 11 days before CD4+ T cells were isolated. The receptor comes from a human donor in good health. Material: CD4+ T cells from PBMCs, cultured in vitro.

CDR3 sequence reads: CAWPGRDSYEQYF. Written as DNA, the CDR3 is TGTGCCTGGCCGGGACGGGATTCCTACGAGCAGTACTTC. The V and J genes are TRBV30 and TRBJ2-7; D could derive from TRBD1 or TRBD2 (5 bases each). The CDR3 loop spans 13 amino acids. Per germline, CDR1 GTSNPN and CDR2 SVGIG (reference sequence). V lost 5 bases and J lost 1, with 12 bases in between.